A single sample gave rise to the 20 T cell receptor beta chains below, sequenced in a study of OX40 agonist ivuxolimab in advanced cancers. Clones were sequenced by immunoSEQ multiplex PCR, and TCRdb holds only the in-frame ones, with some missing. The sample records about 66,000 clones, 85% to 90% being singletons. The sample in question was CD4+ or CD8+ T cells sorted from blood, obtained in a trial of the OX40 agonist ivuxolimab. Every receptor here comes from an adult with an advanced solid tumor such as melanoma, head and neck, liver or kidney cancer.

This clone was seen a single time. The chain employs TRBV7-8 and TRBJ1-1, with unresolved D. The germline V gene has CDR1 SGHVS and CDR2 FQNEAQ. Trimming shortened V by 5 bases and J by 2 bases, and 9 bases separated the two germline ends. The CDR3 totals 13 residues. Here the CDR3 DNA reads TGTGCCAGCAGCCCCCTAGCAAACACTGAAGCTTTCTTT. It specifies CASSPLANTEAFF.

This clone appeared a single time. The chain is built from TRBV2 and TRBJ1-1, with a tentative D call TRBD1 (6 bases). The V end lost 7 bases, the J end lost 5 bases, and 11 bases lay between the germline ends. The V gene's germline CDR1 is SNHLY and CDR2 FYNNEI. This CDR3 is built from 12 residues. For the CDR3, the DNA is TGTGCCAGCATCGGGGGGCGGACTGAAGCTTTCTTT. It specifies CASIGGRTEAFF. The whole variable domain, remainder taken from reference TRBV2 and TRBJ1-1, is EPEVTQTPSHQVTQMGQEVILRCVPISNHLYFYWYRQILGQKVEFLVSFYNNEISEKSEIFDDQFSVERPDGSNFTLKIRSTKLEDSAMYFCASIGGRTEAFFGQGTRLTVV.

This clone occurred a few times. This rearrangement joins TRBV2 to TRBJ2-3; D is perhaps TRBD2 (5 bases). The germline V gene has CDR1 SNHLY and CDR2 FYNNEI. This CDR3 region has 15 residues. The ends were cut back, 4 bases at V and 0 bases at J, with 11 bases in the middle. The DNA for the CDR3 is TGTGCCAGCAGTGTCTCTGAGCGGAGCACAGATACGCAGTATTTT. Translating gives CASSVSERSTDTQYF.

This clone has a single count. The genes are TRBV19 and TRBJ2-1; the D gene is possibly TRBD2 (5 bases). Germline V CDR1 and CDR2: LNHDA, SQIVND (reference sequence). The V and J ends lost 7 bases and 6 bases respectively, with 10 bases between them. The CDR3 sequence is 12 residues long. CDR3 amino acids: CASTQLGNEQFF. Written as DNA, the CDR3 is TGTGCCAGTACCCAACTAGGCAATGAGCAGTTCTTC.

Here the CDR3 reads CASSQGGFAEQYF. In nucleotides, the CDR3 is TGTGCCAGCAGCCAGGGGGGTTTTGCCGAGCAGTACTTC. The chain uses TRBV14 and TRBJ2-7, with a tentative D call TRBD2 (6 bases). This CDR3 has 13 amino acids. Per germline, CDR1 SGHDN and CDR2 FVKESK. With 3 bases removed from V and 6 bases from J, the gap between germline ends came to 12 bases.

The DNA of the CDR3 is TGCAGCGTTGAAACTACCTTTTCCTCCTACAATGAGCAGTTCTTC. This translates into CSVETTFSSYNEQFF. The V gene is TRBV29-1, the J gene TRBJ2-1; D call uncertain. The CDR3 consists of 15 residues. Deletions cut 2 bases from V and 0 bases from J, with 11 bases between. Per the germline V gene, CDR1 is SQVTM and CDR2 is ANQGSEA.

CDR3 sequence reads: CASSRADMGLREKLFF. CDR3 sequence (DNA): TGCGCCAGCAGCCGCGCGGACATGGGCCTTAGAGAAAAACTGTTTTTT. The V call is TRBV5-1, the J call TRBJ1-4; a weak D match, TRBD1 (5 bases). The germline V gene has CDR1 SGHRS and CDR2 YFSETQ. Trimming removed 4 bases from V and 8 bases from J, with 21 bases in between. This CDR3 comprises 16 residues.

The V call is TRBV5-1, the J call TRBJ1-1; 9 bases line up with TRBD1. The CDR3 is made up of 14 amino acids. CDR1 is SGHRS, CDR2 YFSETQ, per germline. V trimming: 3 bases; J trimming: 4 bases; junction bases outside the gene matches: 4. The CDR3, as DNA: TGCGCCAGCAGCTGGGGGGACAGGGTCACTGAAGCTTTCTTT. The encoded protein is CASSWGDRVTEAFF. Variable domain in full (rest from reference TRBV5-1 and TRBJ1-1): KAGVTQTPRYLIKTRGQQVTLSCSPISGHRSVSWYQQTPGQGLQFLFEYFSETQRNKGNFPGRFSGRQFSNSRSEMNVSTLELGDSALYLCASSWGDRVTEAFFGQGTRLTVV.

Points on this clone: Within the sample, other DNA sequences also encode this same CDR3. This sequence joins TRBV4-1 and TRBJ1-4; D not resolved. Germline V gene lookup returns CDR1 MGHRA and CDR2 YSYEKL. Deletions cut 0 bases from V and 0 bases from J, with 5 bases between. This CDR3 contains 15 residues. The CDR3: CASSQERATNEKLFF. DNA of the CDR3: TGCGCCAGCAGCCAAGAGCGGGCAACTAATGAAAAACTGTTTTTT.

This clone is a singleton in its sample. The V gene is TRBV7-9, the J gene TRBJ1-2; 9 bases map to TRBD1. Per germline, CDR1 SEHNR and CDR2 FQNEAQ (reference sequence). J lost 3 bases, V lost 5 bases, and 7 bases had no gene match. The CDR3 sequence is 15 residues long. CDR3 in DNA: TGTGCCAGCAGCCCTCGGACAGGGGCGGACTATGGCTACACCTTC. It yields the protein CASSPRTGADYGYTF.

The J gene is TRBJ1-1, the V gene TRBV7-9, with 7 bases identical to TRBD1. Germline V gene data show CDR1 as SEHNR and CDR2 as FQNEAQ (reference sequence). Germline trimming cut 1 base from V and 1 base from J; bases unmatched to any gene: 6. The CDR3 spans 16 residues. CDR3 coding DNA: TGTGCCAGCAGCTTAGGAAGACAGGGAACGAACACTGAAGCTTTCTTT. The encoded protein is CASSLGRQGTNTEAFF.

This chain links TRBV6-1 with TRBJ1-2; D gene uncertain. The CDR3 has 13 amino acids. Trimming removed 5 bases at V and 1 base at J, with 8 bases between. Germline values: CDR1 MNHNS, CDR2 SASEGT. CDR3 residues: CASSHLGNYGYTF. The CDR3, as DNA: TGTGCCAGCAGTCACTTGGGTAACTATGGCTACACCTTC.

The count of this clone is one. The chain recombines TRBV11-1 with TRBJ2-5; 8 positions agree with TRBD2. Per the germline V gene, CDR1 is SGHAT and CDR2 is FQDESV (reference sequence). The J segment lost 3 bases and the V segment lost 5 bases, leaving 8 bases of the junction unmatched. The CDR3 totals 15 residues. The CDR3 here is CASSVNSGVEETQYF. Here the CDR3 DNA reads TGTGCCAGCAGCGTGAATAGCGGGGTAGAAGAGACCCAGTACTTC.

V usage is TRBV28 and J usage is TRBJ2-1, with TRBD1 matching over 7 bases. Germline CDR1 reads MDHEN; CDR2 reads SYDVKM. V lost 4 bases to trimming and J lost 0 bases; unmatched junction nucleotides: 12. The CDR3 has 18 residues. Here the CDR3 DNA reads TGTGCCAGCAGTTACCCGATTACAGGGGACCGCTCCTACAATGAGCAGTTCTTC. This encodes CASSYPITGDRSYNEQFF.

This clone appeared a single time. This chain links TRBV5-1 with TRBJ2-5; 9 bases match TRBD2. V trimming: 0 bases; J trimming: 2 bases; junction bases outside the gene matches: 8. The germline V gene has CDR1 SGHRS and CDR2 YFSETQ. The CDR3 sequence is 17 residues long. The CDR3 spells CASSLEPLAGPQETQYF. CDR3 coding DNA: TGCGCCAGCAGCTTGGAGCCCCTAGCGGGACCACAAGAGACCCAGTACTTC.

V usage is TRBV4-1 and J usage is TRBJ1-3; perhaps TRBD1 as D (5 bases). This CDR3 is built from 16 residues. The V and J ends lost 0 bases and 4 bases respectively, with 13 bases between them. CDR1 and CDR2 (germline): MGHRA, YSYEKL. The CDR3 nucleotides read TGCGCCAGCAGCCAAGATATCAGGGTCTCAGGAAACACCATATATTTT. Its protein product is CASSQDIRVSGNTIYF.

This sequence joins TRBV27 and TRBJ1-4; possible D gene TRBD1, 5 bases. CDR1 is MNHEY, CDR2 SMNVEV, per germline (reference sequence). The V end lost 3 bases, the J end lost 12 bases, and 11 bases lay between the germline ends. There are 12 residues in the CDR3. The CDR3 reads CASSFSGTQLFF. The CDR3 DNA sequence: TGTGCCAGCAGTTTCTCCGGGACCCAACTGTTTTTT.

V and J are TRBV25-1 and TRBJ2-1, with D possibly being TRBD1 or TRBD2 (5 bases each). Per germline, CDR1 MGHDK and CDR2 SYGVNS. This CDR3 comprises 13 residues. V was clipped by 8 bases and J by 5 bases, with 13 bases between them. The CDR3 is CASQGMGDNEQFF. CDR3 nucleotide sequence: TGTGCCAGCCAAGGGATGGGGGACAATGAGCAGTTCTTC. The complete variable domain, with remaining parts taken from reference TRBV25-1 and TRBJ2-1, reads EADIYQTPRYLVIGTGKKITLECSQTMGHDKMYWYQQDPGMELHLIHYSYGVNSTEKGDLSSESTVSRIRTEHFPLTLESARPSHTSQYLCASQGMGDNEQFFGPGTRLTVL.

The rearrangement joins TRBV30 to TRBJ1-1; D not resolved. Germline loops: CDR1 GTSNPN, CDR2 SVGIG (reference sequence). V was shortened by 3 bases and J by 1 base, with 15 bases between the two germline ends. The CDR3 sequence is 15 residues long. The CDR3 sequence: CAWRPDSWGNTEAFF. The CDR3, as DNA: TGTGCCTGGAGGCCGGACTCCTGGGGGAACACTGAAGCTTTCTTT.

This clone was seen a single time. V is TRBV9 and J is TRBJ1-5, with TRBD1 identical over 7 bases. This CDR3 spans 14 amino acids. Germline V gene sequence: CDR1 SGDLS, CDR2 YYNGEE. V lost 4 bases and J lost 7; bases outside the gene matches: 8. Written as DNA, the CDR3 is TGTGCCAGCAGCTCGACAGGGACGGGGCAGCCCCAGCATTTT. This sequence encodes CASSSTGTGQPQHF. The full variable domain, its missing parts supplied by reference TRBV9 and TRBJ1-5, is DSGVTQTPKHLITATGQRVTLRCSPRSGDLSVYWYQQSLDQGLQFLIQYYNGEERAKGNILERFSAQQFPDLHSELNLSSLELGDSALYFCASSSTGTGQPQHFGDGTRLSIL.